This is a list of T cell receptor beta chains from one sample in a study of blood T cell repertoires in COVID-19. Profiling relied on immunoSEQ multiplex PCR, and the TCRdb table lists in-frame clones only, not all of them. This sample yields 370,000 or so clones, of which approximately 77% are seen a single time; around 1% belongs to the top ten. The sample comprised peripheral blood. These receptors came from a human donor with acute or convalescent COVID-19. The donor label of this sample is uncertain. Each CDR3 is given with its conserved first and last residue. D genes are given only for firm matches. Clone size is not always given. Where it is, it says once, few, many or a class for expanded clones.

V	size	J	D	CDR3	DNA
TRBV2	NA	TRBJ2-7	TRBD1	CASRDIRTGGVYEQYF	TGTGCCAGCAGAGATATCAGGACAGGGGGTGTCTACGAGCAGTACTTC
TRBV29-1	NA	TRBJ1-3	NA	CSAQGIGNTIYF	TGCAGCGCACAGGGTATTGGAAACACCATATATTTT
TRBV6-1	NA	TRBJ1-5	TRBD1	CASSESTQGGNQPQHF	TGTGCCAGCAGTGAATCGACACAGGGGGGGAATCAGCCCCAGCATTTT
TRBV2	few	TRBJ2-1	TRBD2	CASSEAPAGGLGHNEQFF	TGTGCCAGCAGTGAAGCTCCGGCGGGGGGATTGGGGCACAATGAGCAGTTCTTC
TRBV12-3/TRBV12-4	NA	TRBJ2-1	TRBD2	CASSTSGLGTQFF	TGTGCCAGCAGTACCTCGGGACTAGGAACGCAGTTCTTC
TRBV12-3/TRBV12-4	NA	TRBJ1-1	NA	CAGTEGITEAFF	TGTGCCGGGACGGAGGGTATCACTGAAGCTTTCTTT
TRBV5-1	few	TRBJ1-5	NA	CASSLYPDGNQPQHF	TGCGCCAGCAGCTTGTACCCCGACGGGAATCAGCCCCAGCATTTT
TRBV5-1	NA	TRBJ1-3	NA	CASSSGDRSGNTIYF	TGCGCCAGCAGCTCGGGCGACAGGTCTGGAAACACCATATATTTT
TRBV2	once	TRBJ2-7	NA	CASSQGITYEQYF	TGTGCCAGCAGTCAGGGGATTACCTACGAGCAGTACTTC
TRBV4-1	NA	TRBJ1-1	NA	CASSQDFGFDTEAFF	TGCGCCAGCAGCCAAGATTTCGGTTTTGACACTGAAGCTTTCTTT
TRBV24-1	NA	TRBJ2-3	TRBD2	CATSDSPPLAGGIDTQYF	TGTGCCACCAGTGACTCCCCCCCTTTAGCGGGAGGGATAGATACGCAGTATTTT
TRBV30	few	TRBJ1-4	NA	CAWSHRVNEKLFF	TGTGCCTGGAGCCACAGGGTTAATGAAAAACTGTTTTTT
TRBV9	NA	TRBJ1-1	TRBD1	CASSVVGQGDTEAFF	TGTGCCAGCAGCGTAGTCGGACAGGGGGACACTGAAGCTTTCTTT
TRBV19	NA	TRBJ1-5	TRBD1	CASSIGQGPQPQHF	TGTGCCAGTAGTATTGGACAGGGGCCCCAGCCCCAGCATTTT
TRBV5-1	NA	TRBJ1-6	TRBD1	CASTGGSNSPLHF	TGCGCCAGCACAGGGGGGTCAAATTCACCCCTCCACTTT
TRBV2	few	TRBJ1-4	TRBD1	CARRGTGGTNEKLFF	TGTGCCAGAAGGGGGACAGGGGGAACTAATGAAAAACTGTTTTTT
TRBV6-1	few	TRBJ2-2	NA	CASSERSGVSGELFF	TGTGCCAGCAGTGAACGGAGCGGAGTCTCCGGGGAGCTGTTTTTT
TRBV6-2/TRBV6-3	NA	TRBJ2-1	NA	CASTPRAAYNEQFF	TGTGCCAGCACCCCCAGGGCTGCGTACAATGAGCAGTTCTTC
TRBV11-3	NA	TRBJ1-5	NA	CASSLPRDRDQPQHF	TGTGCCAGCAGCCTACCCAGGGATCGGGATCAGCCCCAGCATTTT
TRBV2	NA	TRBJ1-2	NA	CASKLRSTGVSGYTF	TGTGCCAGCAAATTGCGGTCGACAGGAGTTAGCGGCTACACCTTC
TRBV11-3	NA	TRBJ2-3	NA	CASSLAYPDTQYF	TGTGCCAGCAGCTTAGCCTACCCAGATACGCAGTATTTT
TRBV5-1	NA	TRBJ2-2	NA	CASSLGVRNTGELFF	TGCGCCAGCAGCTTGGGAGTGAGAAACACCGGGGAGCTGTTTTTT
TRBV5-6	NA	TRBJ1-4	TRBD1	CASSLALGGLATNEKLFF	TGTGCCAGCAGCTTGGCCTTAGGGGGCCTCGCAACTAATGAAAAACTGTTTTTT
TRBV28	NA	TRBJ1-6	TRBD1	CASSSPGQGFGALHF	TGTGCCAGCAGTTCTCCGGGACAGGGTTTTGGCGCCCTCCACTTT
TRBV18	NA	TRBJ2-3	TRBD2	CASSPRKAGLKDTQYF	TGTGCCAGCTCACCGAGAAAAGCGGGACTGAAAGATACGCAGTATTTT
TRBV28	NA	TRBJ1-2	TRBD1	CASREGTGSEF	TGTGCCAGCAGGGAAGGGACAGGGTCGGAATTC
TRBV11-2	NA	TRBJ2-7	NA	CASSSPSGRRYEQYF	TGTGCCAGCAGCTCCCCGTCGGGAAGAAGGTACGAGCAGTACTTC
TRBV25-1	NA	TRBJ1-3	NA	CASGRTSGNTIYF	TGTGCCAGCGGCAGGACTTCTGGAAACACCATATATTTT
TRBV4-2	NA	TRBJ1-1	TRBD1	CASSQTGTGYNTEAFF	TGTGCCAGCAGCCAAACCGGGACAGGCTATAACACTGAAGCTTTCTTT
TRBV19	NA	TRBJ2-1	TRBD1	CAIPTVGDRENNEQFF	TGTGCCATCCCTACGGTAGGGGACAGGGAAAACAATGAGCAGTTCTTC
TRBV5-1	NA	TRBJ1-2	TRBD1	CASSLYYGTGGHGYTF	TGCGCCAGCAGCTTGTACTACGGGACAGGGGGCCATGGCTACACCTTC
TRBV6-5	NA	TRBJ1-6	NA	CASSYSRGANSPLHF	TGTGCCAGCAGTTACTCGAGAGGAGCCAATTCACCCCTCCACTTT
TRBV7-9	NA	TRBJ1-3	NA	CASSLTQVDTIYF	TGTGCCAGCAGCTTAACCCAAGTAGACACCATATATTTT
TRBV2	NA	TRBJ2-7	TRBD1	CASRRGGQGAYEQYF	TGTGCCAGCCGGAGGGGGGGACAGGGGGCTTATGAGCAGTACTTC
TRBV2	NA	TRBJ1-6	NA	CASSATLNSPLHF	TGTGCCAGCAGTGCCACGCTAAATTCACCCCTCCACTTT
TRBV7-9	NA	TRBJ1-2	NA	CATAREEVIF	TGTGCCACCGCGCGGGAGGAAGTGATCTTC
TRBV5-1	NA	TRBJ1-5	TRBD1	CASSLGTGGSNQPQHF	TGCGCCAGCAGCTTGGGGACAGGGGGGAGCAATCAGCCCCAGCATTTT
TRBV5-1	NA	TRBJ2-3	TRBD2	CASSGGLAGAGTDTQYF	TGCGCCAGCAGCGGGGGGCTAGCGGGCGCGGGTACAGATACGCAGTATTTT
TRBV11-1	NA	TRBJ2-3	NA	CASSLRGLTDTQYF	TGTGCCAGCAGCTTACGCGGCTTAACAGATACGCAGTATTTT
TRBV30	once	TRBJ1-1	NA	CAWVRQVAEAFF	TGTGCCTGGGTCCGCCAGGTCGCTGAAGCTTTCTTT
TRBV4-2	NA	TRBJ2-5	NA	CASSQGLTMSRETQYF	TGTGCCAGCAGCCAAGGCCTGACTATGAGCCGTGAGACCCAGTACTTC
TRBV20-1	NA	TRBJ2-2	NA	CSARGAGELFF	TGCAGTGCTAGAGGAGCAGGGGAGCTGTTTTTT
TRBV24-1	NA	TRBJ2-3	NA	CATSDAAGRHSDTQYF	TGTGCCACCAGTGATGCCGCTGGGAGACACTCGGATACGCAGTATTTT
TRBV14	NA	TRBJ2-1	TRBD1	CASSTGTGRFNEQFF	TGTGCCAGCAGTACCGGGACAGGAAGATTCAATGAGCAGTTCTTC
TRBV30	few	TRBJ1-5	NA	CAWSWTENQPQHF	TGTGCCTGGAGTTGGACAGAAAATCAGCCCCAGCATTTT
TRBV9	NA	TRBJ2-3	TRBD2	CASSVGLAGGIPTDTQYF	TGTGCCAGCAGCGTGGGACTAGCGGGAGGGATCCCTACAGATACGCAGTATTTT
TRBV28	NA	TRBJ1-2	TRBD1	CASSTRQGGYTF	TGTGCCAGCAGTACGAGACAGGGGGGCTACACCTTC
TRBV19	once	TRBJ1-4	NA	CASSSWDKRFEKLFF	TGTGCCAGTAGTTCTTGGGACAAACGATTTGAAAAACTGTTTTTT
TRBV2	NA	TRBJ1-1	NA	CASSEDQGGAEAFF	TGTGCCAGCAGTGAAGATCAGGGTGGCGCTGAAGCTTTCTTT
TRBV28	NA	TRBJ1-2	TRBD1	CASRIATGFGYTF	TGTGCCAGCAGGATCGCGACAGGGTTTGGCTACACCTTC
TRBV20-1	NA	TRBJ2-7	TRBD2	CSASGLAGGPLYEQYF	TGCAGTGCTAGTGGACTAGCGGGAGGCCCCCTCTACGAGCAGTACTTC
TRBV18	NA	TRBJ1-2	TRBD1	CASSYQADREAGYTF	TGTGCCAGCTCATATCAAGCGGACAGGGAAGCTGGCTACACCTTC
TRBV6-5	NA	TRBJ2-2	NA	CASSYSTGFTGELFF	TGTGCCAGCAGTTACTCGACAGGCTTCACCGGGGAGCTGTTTTTT
TRBV5-4	few	TRBJ2-3	NA	CASFDSGVLSDTQYF	TGTGCCAGCTTTGATTCGGGGGTACTCTCAGATACGCAGTATTTT
TRBV18	few	TRBJ2-1	NA	CASSLGLGPYNEQFF	TGTGCCAGCTCCCTTGGATTGGGGCCCTACAATGAGCAGTTCTTC
TRBV28	NA	TRBJ1-5	NA	CASSSHRGNQPQHF	TGTGCCAGCAGTTCCCACAGGGGCAATCAGCCCCAGCATTTT
TRBV7-9	few	TRBJ2-7	NA	CASSGTRAYEQYF	TGTGCCAGCAGCGGCACCAGGGCCTACGAGCAGTACTTC